The next 15 T cell receptor beta chains were all read from a single sample in a study of blood T cell repertoires in COVID-19. Sequenced by immunoSEQ multiplex PCR; TCRdb stores in-frame clones only, minus some. The repertoire includes around 120,000 clones, about 90% of them detected once, and roughly 1% sits in the top ten. The sample comprised peripheral blood. The origin of the receptors is a woman aged 45-65 years with active or convalescent COVID-19.

This clone appeared a single time. This chain joins TRBV7-2 and TRBJ2-1, with D unresolved. Germline V gives CDR1 SGHTA, CDR2 FQGNSA. The CDR3 totals 12 residues. V was pared by 2 bases and J by 4 bases, with 3 bases between. The CDR3 loop reads CASSLRYNEQFF. Written as DNA, the CDR3 is TGTGCCAGCAGCTTACGGTACAATGAGCAGTTCTTC.

V gene TRBV7-8 combines with J gene TRBJ2-2, with D possibly TRBD1 on 6 matching bases. With 1 base removed from V and 4 bases from J, the gap between germline ends came to 13 bases. The CDR3 has 16 amino acids. Germline V lookup: CDR1 SGHVS, CDR2 FQNEAQ. The CDR3 spells CASSLVWGQSTGELFF. The CDR3 DNA reads TGTGCCAGCAGCTTAGTTTGGGGGCAGAGCACCGGGGAGCTGTTTTTT.

This chain links TRBV15 with TRBJ2-1; unclear D gene. V was pared by 1 base and J by 7 bases, with 17 bases between. The CDR3 loop spans 16 amino acids. CDR1 is LNHNV, CDR2 YYDKDF, per germline (reference sequence). CDR3 residues: CATSRGGGLNENEQFF. The CDR3 coding sequence is TGTGCCACCAGCAGAGGTGGCGGCCTCAATGAGAATGAGCAGTTCTTC. Using reference TRBV15 and TRBJ2-1 for the parts outside the CDR3, the full variable domain is DAMVIQNPRYQVTQFGKPVTLSCSQTLNHNVMYWYQQKSSQAPKLLFHYYDKDFNNEADTPDNFQSRRPNTSFCFLDIRSPGLGDTAMYLCATSRGGGLNENEQFFGPGTRLTVL.

Comment on this clone: Distinct nucleotide sequences in the sample also encode this CDR3. The V call is TRBV9, the J call TRBJ2-2; perhaps TRBD2 as D (6 bases). Per the germline V gene, CDR1 is SGDLS and CDR2 is YYNGEE. The CDR3 has 16 amino acids. The germline V and J ends were trimmed by 0 bases and 3 bases, with 12 bases remaining between them. The CDR3 sequence is CASSVGAGRDTGELFF. DNA for the CDR3: TGTGCCAGCAGCGTAGGGGCGGGAAGGGACACCGGGGAGCTGTTTTTT.

The chain employs TRBV6-2 or TRBV6-3 and TRBJ2-1, with D unclear. V shed 4 bases and J shed 8 bases, with 15 bases lying between them. The CDR3 has 14 amino acids. Looked up from germline, CDR1 is MNHEY and CDR2 is SVGEGT. CDR3 protein: CASSSVRSGYEQFF. DNA for the CDR3: TGTGCCAGCAGTTCTGTAAGGAGTGGATATGAGCAGTTCTTC.

V is TRBV7-3 and J is TRBJ2-2; D uncertain. The ends were cut back, 3 bases at V and 7 bases at J, with 9 bases in the middle. Germline V gene data show CDR1 as SGHTA and CDR2 as FQGTGA. This CDR3 comprises 13 residues. CDR3 region: CASSLRPGGELFF. The CDR3 DNA is TGTGCCAGCAGCTTGCGCCCGGGCGGGGAGCTGTTTTTT.

The chain has TRBV20-1 and TRBJ2-2; TRBD1 is a possible D gene (8 bases). Trimming stripped 3 bases from V and 7 bases from J, with 21 bases between. Per the germline V gene, CDR1 is DFQATT and CDR2 is SNEGSKA (reference sequence). The CDR3 spans 16 residues. As DNA, the CDR3 is TGCAGTGCTAGTCGGGCTGACAGGGGAGGGGACGGGGAGCTGTTTTTT. Its protein product is CSASRADRGGDGELFF.

The genes are TRBV12-3 or TRBV12-4 and TRBJ2-3; D gene uncertain. Between the trimmed V and J ends, which lost 6 bases and 5 bases, there was a span of 3 bases. The CDR3 has 10 amino acids. DNA for the CDR3: TGTGCCAGCAGCCGAGATACGCAGTATTTT. As protein: CASSRDTQYF.

To note about this clone: The conserved final phenylalanine or tryptophan is absent from the CDR3, which likely points to a read error. The limits of the CDR3 on the DNA are not certain, so only TCRdb's listed CDR3 is given. The rearrangement uses TRBV23-1 and TRBJ2-7; whether TRBD2, the table's D call, matches the DNA was not checked. TRBV23-1 is placed among ORFs of uncertain function. The CDR3 sequence runs 8 residues, both termini included. CDR3 protein: CAKTVTVR.

This rearrangement joins TRBV28 to TRBJ1-4; 8 bases match TRBD1. Germline-derived CDR1 and CDR2 are MDHEN and SYDVKM. Germline trimming cut 3 bases from V and 0 bases from J; bases unmatched to any gene: 15. The CDR3 runs 20 residues. The CDR3 sequence is CASSFSPPGQGVATNEKLFF. DNA of the CDR3: TGTGCCAGCAGTTTCTCGCCCCCCGGACAGGGAGTGGCAACTAATGAAAAACTGTTTTTT.

The rearrangement uses TRBV24-1 and TRBJ2-7; tentatively, D is TRBD2 (5 bases). Trimming took 9 bases from V and 1 from J, leaving 12 bases between them. The germline CDR1 and CDR2 sequences are KGHDR and SFDVKD. CDR3 length equals 13 residues. CDR3 bases: TGTGCCACCGGAGCGGCCTCGTCCTACGAGCAGTACTTC. Protein: CATGAASSYEQYF.

The V call is TRBV4-3, the J call TRBJ2-7; 8 bases fit TRBD1. The trim removed 4 bases at V and 6 bases at J, leaving 17 bases unmatched. From germline, CDR1 is LGHNA and CDR2 YSLEER. The CDR3 length is 17 residues. In DNA form, the CDR3 reads TGCGCCAGCAGCCCCACGCCCGTCCGGACAGGGCCTTTCGAGCAGTACTTC. It codes for CASSPTPVRTGPFEQYF.

The chain couples TRBV30 to TRBJ1-1, with a tentative D call TRBD1 (5 bases). The CDR3 has 13 amino acids. CDR1 and CDR2 from the germline V gene are GTSNPN and SVGIG (reference sequence). The ends were cut back, 1 base at V and 5 bases at J, with 11 bases in the middle. Here the CDR3 reads CAWSGQGGTEAFF. As DNA, the CDR3 is TGTGCCTGGAGTGGTCAGGGAGGGACTGAAGCTTTCTTT. Using reference TRBV30 and TRBJ1-1 for the parts outside the CDR3, the full variable domain is SQTIHQWPATLVQPVGSPLSLECTVEGTSNPNLYWYRQAAGRGLQLLFYSVGIGQISSEVPQNLSASRPQDRQFILSSKKLLLSDSGFYLCAWSGQGGTEAFFGQGTRLTVV.

The chain is built from TRBV13 and TRBJ2-1; no definite D call. Germline V gives CDR1 PRHDT, CDR2 FYEKMQ (reference sequence). The V and J ends lost 5 bases and 5 bases respectively, with 13 bases between them. The CDR3 spans 14 residues. CDR3 sequence (DNA): TGTGCCAGCAGCATCTGGAGAACCGACAATGAGCAGTTCTTC. This gives the protein CASSIWRTDNEQFF. The full variable domain, its missing parts supplied by reference TRBV13 and TRBJ2-1, is AAGVIQSPRHLIKEKRETATLKCYPIPRHDTVYWYQQGPGQDPQFLISFYEKMQSDKGSIPDRFSAQQFSDYHSELNMSSLELGDSALYFCASSIWRTDNEQFFGPGTRLTVL.

CDR3 protein: CASSSGTSGLRSSYNEQFF. CDR3 bases: TGTGCCAGTAGTTCCGGGACTAGCGGCCTCCGGAGCTCCTACAATGAGCAGTTCTTC. The V gene is TRBV19, the J gene TRBJ2-1, with TRBD2 matching 11 bases. Unmatched junction bases numbered 12, after V lost 5 bases and J lost 0 bases. This CDR3 spans 19 amino acids. The germline V gene has CDR1 LNHDA and CDR2 SQIVND (reference sequence). Looking up the rest from reference TRBV19 and TRBJ2-1 gives the full variable domain: DGGITQSPKYLFRKEGQNVTLSCEQNLNHDAMYWYRQDPGQGLRLIYYSQIVNDFQKGDIAEGYSVSREKKESFPLTVTSAQKNPTAFYLCASSSGTSGLRSSYNEQFFGPGTRLTVL.